Detailed here is one T cell receptor (beta chain). Its antigen is as yet unknown. The data originate from a study of cytomegalovirus exposure and HLA in healthy donors. The study's findings and limits: Clonal expansion, a later analysis showed, was greater in HLA-associated TCR beta chains than in equally common others.

It was with 60 Vbeta and 13 Jbeta primers that the PCR ran. The method was immunoSEQ multiplex PCR; TCRdb's version includes in-frame clones alone and lacks a portion of them. Seen here are around 60,000 clones, roughly 80% observed once, and the top ten hold around 21%. CDR1 and CDR2 from the germline V gene are SGHDN and FVKESK. V lost 2 bases and J lost 7, with 12 bases in between. This CDR3 is built from 15 residues. This TCR was sampled from a woman between 40 and 55 years old in good health and CMV-seropositive. The sequencing sample was made of PBMCs. This chain links TRBV14 with TRBJ2-6; the D gene is possibly TRBD1 (6 bases). The CDR3 DNA sequence: TGTGCCAGCAGCCAATGGGGGCTTAGAGCCAACGTCCTGACTTTC. It translates to CASSQWGLRANVLTF.